This TCR beta chain stems from a study of T cells in Graves' hyperthyroidism and ophthalmopathy. Overall study context: At initial diagnosis, before any treatment had begun, peripheral blood was obtained.

Trimming took off 1 base at V and 7 bases at J, with 7 bases between the two ends. The CDR3 runs to 11 residues. Germline CDR1 is GTSNPN and CDR2 is SVGIG (reference sequence). Broader study findings: The majority of expanded thyroid clonotypes above 0.001 also appeared in blood.

TCR beta CDR3 regions were amplified from RNA. With the HTBI primer set, the TCR CDR3 went through a first round of RT-PCR. TCRdb independently ran MiXCR on the multiplex PCR reads; one entry per CDR3 protein. The profile shows approximately 620,000 distinct CDR3 sequences, approximately 15% of them singletons. This clonotype was recorded at least ten times. Its cognate antigen is unknown. The sequencing input was blood. The V gene is TRBV30, the J gene TRBJ1-2, with D maybe TRBD1 (6 bases). This clonotype was sampled from a middle-aged woman with Graves' ophthalmopathy. For the CDR3, the DNA is TGTGCCTGGAGTGGGGGGGCTGGCTACACCTTC. Translation gives CAWSGGAGYTF.